The text below deals with one TCR beta chain. The antigen is undetermined. The CDR3 sequence is 14 residues long. Trimming removed 5 bases at V and 10 bases at J, with 18 bases between. Germline V gene data show CDR1 as SGHTA and CDR2 as FQGTGA. This entry is derived from a study of graft-versus-host responses after intestinal transplantation. Study-wide results and caveats: Recipient bone marrow held GvH clones, some seen earlier in ileum or blood.

Assay: immunoSEQ multiplex PCR; the TCRdb copy retains only in-frame clones and omits some. The sample has about 120,000 clones, around 95% seen once; the top ten hold more than 2.5%. The starting material was unstimulated CD8+ T cells sorted from spleen or lymph node cells, obtained before intestinal transplant. V gene TRBV7-3 combines with J gene TRBJ2-1; D gene ambiguous. The source is a human donor who received an intestinal transplant. This CDR3 reads CASSPSGSRGEQFF. The CDR3 DNA is TGTGCCAGCAGCCCGTCCGGCTCGCGCGGAGAGCAGTTCTTC. The complete variable domain, with remaining parts taken from reference TRBV7-3 and TRBJ2-1, reads GAGVSQTPSNKVTEKGKYVELRCDPISGHTALYWYRQSLGQGPEFLIYFQGTGAADDSGLPNDRFFAVRPEGSVSTLKIQRTERGDSAVYLCASSPSGSRGEQFFGPGTRLTVL.